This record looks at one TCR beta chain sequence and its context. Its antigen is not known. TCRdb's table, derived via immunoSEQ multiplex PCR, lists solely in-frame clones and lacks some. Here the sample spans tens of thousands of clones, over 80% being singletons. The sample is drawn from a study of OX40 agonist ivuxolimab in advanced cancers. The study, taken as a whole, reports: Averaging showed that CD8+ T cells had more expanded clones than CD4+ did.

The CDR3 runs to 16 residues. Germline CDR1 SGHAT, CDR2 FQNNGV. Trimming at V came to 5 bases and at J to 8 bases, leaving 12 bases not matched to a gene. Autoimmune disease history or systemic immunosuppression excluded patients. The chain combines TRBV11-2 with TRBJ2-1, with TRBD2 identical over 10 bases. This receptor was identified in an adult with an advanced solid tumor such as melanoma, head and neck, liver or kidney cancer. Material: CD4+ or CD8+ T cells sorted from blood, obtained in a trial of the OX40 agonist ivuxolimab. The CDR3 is CASSPTGTSASDEQFF. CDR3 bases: TGTGCCAGCAGCCCCACCGGGACTAGCGCTTCCGATGAGCAGTTCTTC.